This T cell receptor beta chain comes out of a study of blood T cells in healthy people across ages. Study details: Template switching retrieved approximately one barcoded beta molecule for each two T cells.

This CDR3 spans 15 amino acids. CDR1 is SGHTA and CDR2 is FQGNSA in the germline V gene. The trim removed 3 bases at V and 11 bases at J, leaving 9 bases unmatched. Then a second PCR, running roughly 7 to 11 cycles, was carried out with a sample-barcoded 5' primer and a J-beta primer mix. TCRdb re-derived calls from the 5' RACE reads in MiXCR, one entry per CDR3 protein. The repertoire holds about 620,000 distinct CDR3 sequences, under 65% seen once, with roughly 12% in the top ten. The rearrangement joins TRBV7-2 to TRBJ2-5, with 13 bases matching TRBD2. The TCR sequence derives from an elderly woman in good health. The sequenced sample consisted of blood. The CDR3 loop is CASSLGLAGPNEQYF. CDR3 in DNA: TGTGCCAGCAGCTTGGGACTAGCGGGACCCAATGAGCAGTACTTC.